This entry lists 16 T cell receptor beta chains sequenced from one sample in a study of T-cell reconstitution after alpha-beta-depleted transplantation in children. Unique molecular identifiers tagged the TCRbeta library. TCRdb re-analysed the PCR reads in MiXCR, keeping a single row per CDR3 protein. The sample carries 670,000 or so distinct CDR3 sequences, about an eighth recorded once. Specimen: PBMCs, collected before TCRalphabeta/CD19-depleted stem cell transplant. The receptor set was obtained from a girl aged 2 to 9 with congenital amegakaryocytic thrombocytopenia, due to receive a stem cell transplant.

The chain is built from TRBV20-1 and TRBJ1-2; D unclear. This CDR3 is built from 12 residues. Germline V CDR1 and CDR2: DFQATT, SNEGSKA (reference sequence). The V gene lost 3 bases and the J gene lost 1 base, with 6 bases spanning the gap. This CDR3 is CSASNLNYGYTF. The CDR3, as DNA: TGCAGTGCTAGTAACCTTAACTATGGCTACACCTTC.

The chain combines TRBV9 with TRBJ2-7, with D perhaps matching TRBD2 (6 bases). V lost 2 bases to trimming and J lost 2 bases, with 14 bases between them. CDR1 and CDR2 (germline): SGDLS, YYNGEE. This CDR3 has 15 amino acids. The CDR3 DNA follows: TGTGCCAGCAGCGTGGGGGGAACTGGAACCTACGAGCAGTACTTC. Its protein is CASSVGGTGTYEQYF.

The gene calls are TRBV3-1 and TRBJ1-2; D gene uncertain. The V gene lost 2 bases and the J gene lost 0 bases, with 7 bases spanning the gap. In germline, CDR1 is LGHDT, CDR2 YNNKEL (reference sequence). This CDR3 spans 14 amino acids. This chain's CDR3 is CASSQKGSNYGYTF. DNA of the CDR3: TGTGCCAGCAGCCAAAAGGGTTCTAACTATGGCTACACCTTC.

CDR3 sequence: CASSLGPAGGGRPYEQYF. In DNA, the CDR3 is TGTGCCAGCAGCTTAGGTCCTGCGGGAGGGGGTAGACCCTACGAGCAGTACTTC. V is TRBV7-6 and J is TRBJ2-7; the match to TRBD2 covers 9 bases. This CDR3 region has 18 residues. Germline V gene sequence: CDR1 SGHVS, CDR2 FNYEAQ. J gave up 2 bases and V 1 base, and 12 bases lay outside the gene matches.

At least ten counts were recorded for this clonotype. The gene calls are TRBV5-1 and TRBJ2-1, with TRBD2 matching over 10 bases. V gave up 8 bases and J gave up 9 bases; unmatched junction bases: 11. The V gene's germline CDR1 is SGHRS and CDR2 YFSETQ. The CDR3 is made up of 14 amino acids. The CDR3: CASTISGRAVEQFF. As DNA, the CDR3 is TGCGCCAGTACTATCAGCGGGAGGGCGGTTGAGCAGTTCTTC. The whole variable domain, remainder taken from reference TRBV5-1 and TRBJ2-1, is KAGVTQTPRYLIKTRGQQVTLSCSPISGHRSVSWYQQTPGQGLQFLFEYFSETQRNKGNFPGRFSGRQFSNSRSEMNVSTLELGDSALYLCASTISGRAVEQFFGPGTRLTVL.

This chain connects TRBV7-8 to TRBJ2-2; either TRBD1 or TRBD2 may fit D (5 bases each). There are 17 residues in the CDR3. Trimming took off 4 bases at V and 2 bases at J, with 17 bases between the two ends. Germline V gene sequence: CDR1 SGHVS, CDR2 FQNEAQ. CDR3 residues: CASSWFRDRINTGELFF. In DNA, the CDR3 is TGTGCCAGCAGCTGGTTCCGGGACCGAATAAACACCGGGGAGCTGTTTTTT.

This clonotype was seen ten or more times. The genes are TRBV27 and TRBJ2-7, with TRBD2 as a possible D gene (6 bases). The CDR3 contains 13 residues. CDR1 is MNHEY and CDR2 is SMNVEV in the germline V gene (reference sequence). V lost 3 bases and J 3 bases, leaving 9 bases between the germline ends. CDR3 in amino acids: CASSFEAGYEQYF. As DNA, the CDR3 is TGTGCCAGCAGTTTTGAAGCGGGCTACGAGCAGTACTTC.

This clonotype was counted ten times or more. The CDR3 sequence: CASRRTSGYTGELFF. The DNA of the CDR3 is TGTGCCAGCAGGCGGACTAGCGGGTACACCGGGGAGCTGTTTTTT. The J gene is TRBJ2-2, the V gene TRBV6-4, with TRBD2 matching 11 bases. The V gene's germline CDR1 is MRHNA and CDR2 SNTAGT. Trimming at V came to 6 bases and at J to 3 bases, leaving 3 bases not matched to a gene. The CDR3 consists of 15 residues.

V usage is TRBV9 and J usage is TRBJ2-7; maybe TRBD1 (5 bases). V lost 5 bases and J lost 5, with 17 bases in between. Germline-derived CDR1 and CDR2 are SGDLS and YYNGEE. This CDR3 has 14 residues. The CDR3 sequence is CASSDQGLTHEQYF. The CDR3 DNA is TGTGCCAGCAGTGATCAGGGTCTCACCCACGAGCAGTACTTC.

In this sample, this clonotype turned up many times. The V call is TRBV5-1, the J call TRBJ1-1; D is ambiguous. The CDR3 runs to 11 residues. With 4 bases removed from V and 3 bases from J, the gap between germline ends came to 4 bases. Germline CDR1 and CDR2: SGHRS and YFSETQ. Here the CDR3 DNA reads TGCGCCAGCAGCGGGGACACTGAAGCTTTCTTT. Translating it yields CASSGDTEAFF.

V gene TRBV6-5 combines with J gene TRBJ2-7; D perhaps matches TRBD2 (5 bases). Germline CDR1 reads MNHEY; CDR2 reads SVGAGI. V lost 0 bases to trimming and J lost 5 bases, with 11 bases between them. The CDR3 runs 14 residues. CDR3 protein: CASSYSRDLHEQYF. The CDR3 DNA sequence: TGTGCCAGCAGTTACTCGAGGGATCTACACGAGCAGTACTTC.

This clonotype was observed a handful of times. V gene TRBV7-2 combines with J gene TRBJ2-5, with D hard to call. The V gene's germline CDR1 is SGHTA and CDR2 FQGNSA. V was cut by 1 base and J by 2 bases, with 11 bases left in between. The CDR3 runs 15 residues. The CDR3 nucleotides are TGTGCCAGCAGCTTAGTCGAAGACATGCAAGAGACCCAGTACTTC. Translation gives CASSLVEDMQETQYF. Variable domain in full (rest from reference TRBV7-2 and TRBJ2-5): GAGVSQSPSNKVTEKGKDVELRCDPISGHTALYWYRQSLGQGLEFLIYFQGNSAPDKSGLPSDRFSAERTGGSVSTLTIQRTQQEDSAVYLCASSLVEDMQETQYFGPGTRLLVL.

This chain connects TRBV15 to TRBJ2-1; D uncertain. The germline V and J ends were trimmed by 2 bases and 4 bases, with 6 bases remaining between them. The CDR3 covers 13 residues. Germline lookup yields CDR1 LNHNV and CDR2 YYDKDF (reference sequence). CDR3 region: CATSRSPYNEQFF. CDR3 coding DNA: TGTGCCACCAGCAGATCACCATACAATGAGCAGTTCTTC.

A few counts support this clonotype. V usage is TRBV29-1 and J usage is TRBJ2-7; a possible D gene is TRBD1 (5 bases). Trimming pared 4 bases from V and 4 bases from J, leaving 17 bases between. Germline loops: CDR1 SQVTM, CDR2 ANQGSEA. The CDR3 runs to 14 residues. CDR3 DNA sequence: TGCAGCGTTGCGACAGACGAAAGATGGTACGAGCAGTACTTC. Translated, it gives CSVATDERWYEQYF.

This clonotype was seen more than once but under ten times. The V and J genes are TRBV28 and TRBJ2-5; no definite D call. Trimming took 3 bases from V and 3 from J, leaving 20 bases between them. This CDR3 has 17 amino acids. Germline loops: CDR1 MDHEN, CDR2 SYDVKM. For the CDR3, the DNA is TGTGCCAGCAGTTTTAGATTGAGAACAGAACTGAAAGAGACCCAGTACTTC. The encoded protein is CASSFRLRTELKETQYF. Drawing the rest from reference TRBV28 and TRBJ2-5, the complete variable domain is DVKVTQSSRYLVKRTGEKVFLECVQDMDHENMFWYRQDPGLGLRLIYFSYDVKMKEKGDIPEGYSVSREKKERFSLILESASTNQTSMYLCASSFRLRTELKETQYFGPGTRLLVL.

This clonotype was seen repeatedly, ten times or more. This chain links TRBV20-1 with TRBJ2-5; D possibly corresponds to TRBD1 (6 bases). The CDR3 totals 12 residues. Germline loops: CDR1 DFQATT, CDR2 SNEGSKA (reference sequence). V was clipped by 6 bases and J by 5 bases, with 13 bases between them. The CDR3 region has the DNA TGCAGTGCAGCCACAGGGCTCGAGACCCAGTACTTC. It translates to CSAATGLETQYF.